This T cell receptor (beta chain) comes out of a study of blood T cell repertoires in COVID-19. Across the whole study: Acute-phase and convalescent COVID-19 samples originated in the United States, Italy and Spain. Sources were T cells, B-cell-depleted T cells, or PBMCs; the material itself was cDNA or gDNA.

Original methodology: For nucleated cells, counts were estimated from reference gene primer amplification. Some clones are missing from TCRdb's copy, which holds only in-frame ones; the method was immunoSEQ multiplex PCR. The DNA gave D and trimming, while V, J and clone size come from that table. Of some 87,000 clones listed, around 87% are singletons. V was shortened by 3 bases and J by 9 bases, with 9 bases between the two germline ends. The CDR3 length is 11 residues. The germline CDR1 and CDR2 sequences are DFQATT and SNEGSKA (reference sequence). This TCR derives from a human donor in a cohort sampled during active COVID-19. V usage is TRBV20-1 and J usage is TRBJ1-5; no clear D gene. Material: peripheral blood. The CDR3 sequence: CSASSTGPQHF. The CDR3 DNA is TGCAGTGCTAGTTCAACGGGGCCCCAGCATTTT.